The clone carrying this TCR beta chain was observed at least ten times. This entry belongs to a study of Graves' ophthalmopathy and Graves' hyperthyroidism. RNA transcripts were the source from which TCR beta CDR3 regions were amplified. First-round RT-PCR relied on HTBI primers, and a second-round multiplex PCR came next. TCRdb ran MiXCR on the multiplex PCR reads and lists one entry per CDR3 protein. Of approximately 460,000 distinct CDR3 sequences listed, around 14% are singletons. Germline V gene data show CDR1 as KGHSH and CDR2 as LQKENI. V was shortened by 2 bases and J by 3 bases, with 10 bases between the two germline ends. The CDR3 contains 14 residues.

The chain uses TRBV18 and TRBJ1-1; no clear D. The receptor was derived from a young woman with Graves' ophthalmopathy. The sample was blood. The CDR3 reads CASSPKLEDTEAFF. As DNA, the CDR3 is TGTGCCAGCTCACCAAAGTTAGAGGACACTGAAGCTTTCTTT.